This T cell receptor (beta chain) was profiled in a study of cytomegalovirus exposure and HLA in healthy donors. Study-wide context: About 79 million unique TCRs from HLA-typed donors were held in an early data release.

The study ran its PCR with 60 Vbeta and 13 Jbeta primers. In the study's own analysis: The count from a later analysis was some 81 million unique TCR beta chains, roughly 11 million of them shared. The repertoire was sequenced with immunoSEQ multiplex PCR; TCRdb's copy has only in-frame clones and lacks some. Clone size and the V and J calls come from that table; the DNA yielded D and trimming. The sample consists of 100,000 to 150,000 clones, roughly 77% of them appearing once. A remark on this clone: What it binds is unknown. At one end the junction does not follow the germline gene, possibly because of a read error.

Germline V CDR1 and CDR2: PRHDT, FYEKMQ (reference sequence). The CDR3 length is 15 residues. Each donor's status was that of a healthy bone marrow donor. General study findings and limits: According to an earlier analysis, most TCR beta V segments yielded productive rearrangements about 87% or about 30% of the time.

V gene TRBV13 combines with J gene TRBJ2-6, with a tentative D call TRBD1 (5 bases). Source material: PBMCs. The clonotype comes from a man aged 35 to 55 in good health and CMV-seronegative. CDR3 protein: CASSSLLSGANGLTF. As DNA, the CDR3 is TGTGCCAGCAGCTCCTTACTGTCTGGGGCCAACGGCCTGACTTTC.